This entry features one TCR beta chain sequence. This specimen comes from a study of shared clonotypes between healthy human individuals. The V gene's germline CDR1 is PRHDT and CDR2 FYEKMQ (reference sequence). The germline V and J ends were trimmed by 8 bases and 2 bases, with 16 bases remaining between them. The CDR3 consists of 14 residues. The table came from immunoSEQ multiplex PCR; TCRdb's copy has only in-frame clones and leaves some out. Of about 2 million clones in the sample, less than 95% are singletons; the top ten hold about 1.1%. The naive CD8 subset, CD45RO-negative cells positively selected for CCR7, excluded terminally differentiated effector memory CD45RA+ cells.

The chain links TRBV13 to TRBJ2-7; D may be TRBD2 (6 bases). The sequence was obtained from a man between 18 and 35 years old in good health. Material for sequencing was naive CD8+ T cells sorted from blood. The CDR3 bases are TGTGCCAGCGCCGAGGCGGGACTCACCTACGAGCAGTACTTC. Amino acid sequence: CASAEAGLTYEQYF.